The source of this T cell receptor beta chain is a study of shared clonotypes between healthy human individuals. Study-level background: A couple of women and a few men aged 18 to 49 made up the donors.

Germline V CDR1 and CDR2: PRHDT, FYEKMQ (reference sequence). V trimming: 0 bases; J trimming: 2 bases; junction bases outside the gene matches: 6. There are 17 residues in the CDR3. Details on this clone: Its antigen is undetermined.

Measured with immunoSEQ multiplex PCR; TCRdb has only the in-frame clones, and not every one. The sample lists about 2.3 million clones; just over 90% were seen once. There were only Caucasian adults among the donors, and all lived in Nashville, Tennessee. Study results and limitations: Only a few donors were included, so the genetic and exposure-history diversity represented was limited. Donor clonotype sharing was expected to depend on sequencing depth.

The chain is built from TRBV13 and TRBJ1-2; 10 nucleotides line up with TRBD1. The receptor was derived from a man younger than 35 in good health. Some clones in this sample may be carry-over from other donors' samples. Sequences were obtained from naive CD4+ T cells from PBMCs. Documented subset: CD45RA+ positively selected. CDR3 sequence reads: CASSLGYPGQGNYGYTF. The CDR3 nucleotides read TGTGCCAGCAGCTTAGGCTATCCGGGACAGGGGAACTATGGCTACACCTTC.